The 12 T cell receptor beta chains given below trace back to one sample, sequenced in a study of cytomegalovirus exposure and HLA in healthy donors. PCR primers comprised 60 Vbeta and 13 Jbeta primers. Clones were sequenced by immunoSEQ multiplex PCR, and TCRdb holds only the in-frame ones, with some missing. The top ten clones hold roughly 2.2% of a sample with more than 110,000 clones, about 80% of them seen once. The specimen sequenced was PBMCs. These receptors were taken from a man aged 30 to 39 in good health and CMV-seronegative.

This sequence joins TRBV27 and TRBJ2-7, with a tentative D call TRBD1 (6 bases). Germline V gives CDR1 MNHEY, CDR2 SMNVEV (reference sequence). With 8 bases removed from V and 4 bases from J, the gap between germline ends came to 21 bases. This CDR3 has 15 residues. Here the CDR3 reads CASRKENSQGYEQYF. In DNA, the CDR3 is TGTGCCAGCCGAAAAGAAAACTCGCAGGGGTACGAGCAGTACTTC.

The CDR3 region has the DNA TGTGCCAGTAGTATGTGGACAGGGCTACGCGAAAAACTGTTTTTT. Protein product: CASSMWTGLREKLFF. This sequence joins TRBV19 and TRBJ1-4, with 8 nucleotides matching TRBD1. The CDR3 is 15 residues long. Germline lookup yields CDR1 LNHDA and CDR2 SQIVND (reference sequence). J lost 8 bases, V lost 3 bases, and 8 bases had no gene match. The entire variable domain, with the rest obtained from reference TRBV19 and TRBJ1-4, is as follows: DGGITQSPKYLFRKEGQNVTLSCEQNLNHDAMYWYRQDPGQGLRLIYYSQIVNDFQKGDIAEGYSVSREKKESFPLTVTSAQKNPTAFYLCASSMWTGLREKLFFGSGTQLSVL.

Worth noting for this clone: Germline and junction disagree at one end, which may indicate a read error. This chain joins TRBV5-4 and TRBJ1-2, with a weak D call TRBD1 (6 bases). The CDR3 has 13 residues. Germline V CDR1 and CDR2: SGHNT, YYREEE (reference sequence). As DNA, the CDR3 is TGTGCCAGCAGCCCCGGACAGATCTATGGCTACCCCTTC. Translation gives CASSPGQIYGYPF.

V is TRBV19 and J is TRBJ1-1; D ambiguous. The CDR3 is 14 residues long. With 5 bases removed from V and 1 base from J, the gap between germline ends came to 11 bases. Germline lookup yields CDR1 LNHDA and CDR2 SQIVND (reference sequence). The CDR3 DNA reads as TGTGCCAGTAGTTTCCTAAAATCGAACACTGAAGCTTTCTTT. Translating it yields CASSFLKSNTEAFF.

The rearrangement joins TRBV11-2 to TRBJ2-7, with D possibly being TRBD2 (5 bases). The V end lost 4 bases, the J end lost 0 bases, and 13 bases lay between the germline ends. Germline V lookup: CDR1 SGHAT, CDR2 FQNNGV. The CDR3 runs 15 residues. The CDR3: CASSSGLPSSYEQYF. The CDR3 region has the DNA TGTGCCAGCAGCTCAGGACTGCCAAGCTCCTACGAGCAGTACTTC.

This clone was recorded at least ten times. The chain is built from TRBV6-5 and TRBJ1-6; a weak D match, TRBD1 (6 bases). Germline V lookup: CDR1 MNHEY, CDR2 SVGAGI. Trimming left V 6 bases short and J 5 bases short, with 11 bases between. The CDR3 runs to 14 residues. The CDR3 spells CASRQGLDNSPLHF. Here the CDR3 DNA reads TGTGCCAGCAGGCAGGGGTTAGATAATTCACCCCTCCACTTT.

The chain has TRBV28 and TRBJ2-3; maybe TRBD2 (6 bases). Germline V lookup: CDR1 MDHEN, CDR2 SYDVKM. There are 17 residues in the CDR3. V lost 7 bases, J lost 3 bases, and 23 bases lay in between. CDR3 loop: CASKERRVSGWTDTQYF. The CDR3 DNA reads TGTGCCAGCAAGGAGCGGCGGGTCAGCGGGTGGACAGATACGCAGTATTTT. The full variable domain, in which reference TRBV28 and TRBJ2-3 provide the parts outside the CDR3, is DVKVTQSSRYLVKRTGEKVFLECVQDMDHENMFWYRQDPGLGLRLIYFSYDVKMKEKGDIPEGYSVSREKKERFSLILESASTNQTSMYLCASKERRVSGWTDTQYFGPGTRLTVL.

This clone was detected once. The chain recombines TRBV6-6 with TRBJ2-7; TRBD1 aligns across 8 bases. This CDR3 region has 14 residues. Trimming at V came to 5 bases and at J to 7 bases, leaving 10 bases not matched to a gene. The V gene's germline CDR1 is MNHNY and CDR2 SVGAGI (reference sequence). CDR3 region: CASSTDRVAWEQYF. For the CDR3, the DNA is TGTGCCAGCAGTACGGACAGGGTAGCTTGGGAGCAGTACTTC.

The chain uses TRBV27 and TRBJ2-1; 8 positions agree with TRBD1. The CDR3 length is 19 residues. Trimming removed 9 bases from V and 8 bases from J; junction bases left unmatched: 27. The germline V gene has CDR1 MNHEY and CDR2 SMNVEV (reference sequence). CDR3: CASSPRGTGHLRTGYEQFF. The CDR3 DNA sequence: TGTGCCAGTTCTCCTCGGGGGACAGGCCACCTAAGGACGGGTTATGAGCAGTTCTTC.

The chain has TRBV10-3 and TRBJ1-6, with 7 bases fitting TRBD1. CDR1 is ENHRY, CDR2 SYGVKD, per germline. The CDR3 is 14 amino acids. After removal of 6 bases from V and 7 bases from J, the junction contained 6 bases not matched to a gene. The CDR3 DNA reads TGTGCCATCAGGCCTCAGGGGGAGAATTCACCCCTCCACTTT. Encoded protein: CAIRPQGENSPLHF.

The chain joins TRBV5-1 to TRBJ2-2; D gene unclear. The germline V and J ends were trimmed by 1 base and 4 bases, with 8 bases remaining between them. Germline V gene lookup returns CDR1 SGHRS and CDR2 YFSETQ. There are 14 residues in the CDR3. CDR3 sequence: CASSLSSSTGELFF. Here the CDR3 DNA reads TGCGCCAGCAGCTTGAGCTCGTCCACCGGGGAGCTGTTTTTT.

V gene TRBV2 combines with J gene TRBJ2-3, with 7 bases that match TRBD2. The length of the CDR3 is 14 residues. V gave up 1 base and J gave up 6 bases; unmatched junction bases: 4. Looked up from germline, CDR1 is SNHLY and CDR2 is FYNNEI. CDR3 bases: TGTGCCAGCAGTGAAGGACTAGCCCCGGATACGCAGTATTTT. It specifies CASSEGLAPDTQYF.